This T cell receptor beta chain was recorded in a study of early T cells in non-severe SARS-CoV-2 infection. TCRdb analysed the 5' RACE reads with MiXCR anew, one entry per CDR3 protein. Of some 48,000 distinct CDR3 sequences in the sample, more than 6.5% are singletons; the top ten hold under 6.5%. In its sample, this clonotype was seen a few times. The CDR3 has 16 amino acids. With 7 bases clipped from V and 6 bases from J, the junction kept 10 bases outside the gene matches. Germline loops: CDR1 MRHNA, CDR2 SNTAGT. Material: whole blood. The J gene is TRBJ1-6, the V gene TRBV6-4; TRBD1 aligns across 9 bases. The clonotype comes from an adult who was a healthcare worker with PCR-confirmed SARS-CoV-2 infection or an uninfected control (not recorded which). This CDR3 reads CASTSGWDRANSPLHF. In DNA, the CDR3 is TGTGCCAGCACGAGTGGGTGGGACAGGGCTAATTCACCCCTCCACTTT.